Shown below are 27 T cell receptor beta chains from a single sample sequenced in a study of post-analysis software for immune sequencing data. Study outcomes and limitations: The five TRBV segments detected at higher frequency in patients than in controls included TRBV5-6, TRBV5-1 and TRBV20-1.

Unique-molecular-identifier-tagged TCR beta cDNA libraries were used. MiXCR, applied by TCRdb to the PCR reads, yields one record per CDR3 protein. The sample records about 820,000 distinct CDR3 sequences, approximately 53% being singletons. Their antigens are not known. Material for sequencing was blood. These receptors were taken from a girl aged 10-17 years with multiple sclerosis.

This clonotype has just a few counts. V and J are TRBV7-9 and TRBJ2-1, with 9 bases that match TRBD2. The CDR3 has 15 residues. V lost 6 bases and J lost 5; bases outside the gene matches: 8. CDR1 and CDR2 (germline): SEHNR, FQNEAQ (reference sequence). The CDR3 nucleotides read TGTGCCAGCAGTCCGGGACTAGCAGATCACAATGAGCAGTTCTTC. The encoded protein is CASSPGLADHNEQFF.

The table lists this clonotype with a few counts. The J gene is TRBJ2-1, the V gene TRBV5-5; 9 bases are a match to TRBD1. The CDR3 is 16 residues long. The ends lost 4 bases at V and 4 bases at J; junction bases unmatched: 9. Germline V CDR1 and CDR2: SGHKS, YYEKEE (reference sequence). Written as DNA, the CDR3 is TGTGCCAGCAGCACGGGGACAGGGCAAAAATACAATGAGCAGTTCTTC. As protein: CASSTGTGQKYNEQFF.

This clonotype was counted only a few times. The chain is built from TRBV12-3 or TRBV12-4 and TRBJ2-3; D is undetermined. V was trimmed by 1 base and J by 0 bases, leaving 5 bases between them. The CDR3 is made up of 14 amino acids. CDR3 nucleotide sequence: TGTGCCAGCAGTTTAGAACTTAGCACAGATACGCAGTATTTT. It yields the protein CASSLELSTDTQYF.

There are a few counts of this clonotype. The V call is TRBV18, the J call TRBJ2-1, with D perhaps matching TRBD2 (5 bases). CDR1 KGHSH and CDR2 LQKENI come from the germline V gene. Trimming took 3 bases from V and 4 from J, leaving 7 bases between them. The CDR3 is 13 amino acids. The CDR3 region has the DNA TGTGCCAGCTCACCGGACTTGTACAATGAGCAGTTCTTC. This translates into CASSPDLYNEQFF. Full variable domain (rest looked up from reference TRBV18 and TRBJ2-1): NAGVMQNPRHLVRRRGQEARLRCSPMKGHSHVYWYRQLPEEGLKFMVYLQKENIIDESGMPKERFSAEFPKEGPSILRIQQVVRGDSAAYFCASSPDLYNEQFFGPGTRLTVL.

The chain carries TRBV5-1 and TRBJ2-6, with D unresolved. This CDR3 region has 13 residues. CDR1 and CDR2 (germline): SGHRS, YFSETQ. The V end was cut by 7 bases, the J end by 0 bases, with 5 bases between. The CDR3 spells CASAFSGANVLTF. The CDR3, as DNA: TGCGCCAGCGCATTCTCTGGGGCCAACGTCCTGACTTTC.

This clonotype was detected only a few times. One junction end disagrees with the germline gene, perhaps due to a read error. The V call is TRBV5-1, the J call TRBJ2-7; D may be TRBD2 (6 bases). The CDR3 length is 14 residues. Germline CDR1 reads SGHRS; CDR2 reads YFSETQ. The CDR3 protein is CACSLGLIPYEQYF. In DNA form, the CDR3 reads TGCGCCTGCAGCTTGGGACTGATTCCCTACGAGCAGTACTTC.

The chain uses TRBV27 and TRBJ2-4; 7 bases are a match to TRBD1. Germline CDR1 MNHEY, CDR2 SMNVEV (reference sequence). This CDR3 comprises 15 residues. The J segment lost 0 bases and the V segment lost 8 bases, leaving 7 bases of the junction unmatched. The chain's CDR3 is CASQETGLAKNIQYF. As DNA, the CDR3 is TGTGCCAGCCAAGAGACAGGGCTAGCCAAAAACATTCAGTACTTC.

As regards this clonotype: Mismatch with germline at one junction end may stem from a read error. As DNA, the CDR3 is TGTGCCAGCAGCCCCGGACAGGTTCTCGAGTACTTC. Its protein is CASSPGQVLEYF. The chain links TRBV5-8 to TRBJ2-1; 7 bases line up with TRBD1. The CDR3 is made up of 12 amino acids. In germline, CDR1 is SGHTS, CDR2 YDEGEE.

This clonotype was recorded at least ten times. V usage is TRBV10-3 and J usage is TRBJ2-6; D gene uncertain. Germline-derived CDR1 and CDR2 are ENHRY and SYGVKD. V was clipped by 6 bases and J by 0 bases, with 9 bases between them. The CDR3 extends over 15 amino acids. The CDR3 region has the DNA TGTGCCATCAGGCCCGGCGGCTCTGGGGCCAACGTCCTGACTTTC. Its translation is CAIRPGGSGANVLTF.

The rearrangement joins TRBV5-1 to TRBJ2-1; 12 nucleotides agree with TRBD2. CDR3 length: 17 residues. The germline gives CDR1 SGHRS, CDR2 YFSETQ. V trimming: 3 bases; J trimming: 9 bases; junction bases outside the gene matches: 13. CDR3 region: CASSSASGGAGVVEQFF. The CDR3 DNA follows: TGCGCCAGCAGCTCAGCTAGCGGGGGGGCTGGTGTTGTTGAGCAGTTCTTC.

The chain carries TRBV5-5 and TRBJ2-7; TRBD1 matches at 9 bases. After removal of 3 bases from V and 3 bases from J, the junction contained 7 bases not matched to a gene. The germline V gene has CDR1 SGHKS and CDR2 YYEKEE (reference sequence). The CDR3 contains 15 residues. Here the CDR3 DNA reads TGTGCCAGCAGCTCGGACAGGGGCCAACACTACGAGCAGTACTTC. Amino acid sequence: CASSSDRGQHYEQYF.

In its sample, this clonotype was seen once. The chain employs TRBV7-6 and TRBJ2-1; 9 positions match TRBD2. Germline V CDR1 and CDR2: SGHVS, FNYEAQ. The CDR3 consists of 15 residues. J was trimmed by 8 bases and V by 2 bases; bases with no gene match: 7. CDR3 sequence (DNA): TGTGCCAGCAGCTTACGGCGGGGGGGCCGCGATGAGCAGTTCTTC. It translates to CASSLRRGGRDEQFF.

V usage is TRBV11-2 and J usage is TRBJ2-7; a weak D match, TRBD1 (6 bases). The J call may be in error: the DNA end matches TRBJ2-5 better. Germline V gene data show CDR1 as SGHAT and CDR2 as FQNNGV. The CDR3 has 13 amino acids. CDR3: CASSLGGPGTQYF. DNA for the CDR3: TGTGCCAGCAGCTTAGGGGGGCCGGGGACCCAGTACTTC.

The chain couples TRBV20-1 to TRBJ2-1, with 10 nucleotides matching TRBD2. CDR3 length equals 13 residues. The germline V gene has CDR1 DFQATT and CDR2 SNEGSKA (reference sequence). V lost 6 bases and J lost 9; bases outside the gene matches: 8. The CDR3 spells CSAPGLAHAEQFF. The CDR3 DNA is TGCAGTGCCCCGGGACTAGCGCACGCTGAGCAGTTCTTC.

V usage is TRBV5-6 and J usage is TRBJ1-3; 9 positions match TRBD1. The CDR3 covers 16 residues. Losses at the gene ends were 7 bases for V and 1 base for J; bases not matched to a gene: 9. Germline-derived CDR1 and CDR2 are SGHDT and YYEEEE. The DNA for the CDR3 is TGTGCCAGCGGCTCCCCAGGACAGGGGTCTGGAAACACCATATATTTT. Translating gives CASGSPGQGSGNTIYF. The full variable domain, rest sourced from reference TRBV5-6 and TRBJ1-3, is DAGVTQSPTHLIKTRGQQVTLRCSPKSGHDTVSWYQQALGQGPQFIFQYYEEEERQRGNFPDRFSGHQFPNYSSELNVNALLLGDSALYLCASGSPGQGSGNTIYFGEGSWLTVV.

The V gene is TRBV7-2, the J gene TRBJ2-3; possible D gene TRBD2, 5 bases. Germline CDR1 is SGHTA and CDR2 is FQGNSA. The CDR3 covers 14 residues. The V end lost 0 bases, the J end lost 6 bases, and 10 bases lay between the germline ends. CDR3: CASSLAGLWDTQYF. CDR3 in DNA: TGTGCCAGCAGCTTAGCAGGACTTTGGGATACGCAGTATTTT.

V and J are TRBV5-1 and TRBJ1-1; D unclear. Trimming stripped 2 bases from V and 1 base from J, with 15 bases between. The CDR3 runs 16 residues. In germline, CDR1 is SGHRS, CDR2 YFSETQ. This CDR3 reads CASSFVRRTKNTEAFF. DNA for the CDR3: TGCGCCAGCAGCTTCGTGAGACGAACCAAGAACACTGAAGCTTTCTTT.

The V call is TRBV7-9, the J call TRBJ2-1, with D perhaps matching TRBD1 (5 bases). Per the germline V gene, CDR1 is SEHNR and CDR2 is FQNEAQ (reference sequence). This CDR3 is 19 amino acids long. Trimming removed 1 base from V and 7 bases from J, with 26 bases in between. The CDR3 spells CASSLVERFRVRYRNEQFF. The DNA for the CDR3 is TGTGCCAGCAGCTTAGTTGAACGATTCAGGGTGAGATACCGAAATGAGCAGTTCTTC.

This clonotype was counted only a few times. The chain is built from TRBV12-3 or TRBV12-4 and TRBJ2-3; 7 bases map to TRBD2. Trimming removed 1 base from V and 6 bases from J; junction bases left unmatched: 10. The CDR3 covers 16 residues. The CDR3 DNA reads TGTGCCAGCAGTTTAGTCCGTGGGCTAGCGGTTGATACGCAGTATTTT. Protein product: CASSLVRGLAVDTQYF.

The chain recombines TRBV3-1 with TRBJ2-1; TRBD1 matches at 9 bases. CDR3 length: 14 amino acids. With 6 bases clipped from V and 5 bases from J, the junction kept 5 bases outside the gene matches. CDR1 is LGHDT, CDR2 YNNKEL, per germline (reference sequence). The DNA of the CDR3 is TGTGCCAGCAGGGACAGGGGCCAGGACAATGAGCAGTTCTTC. Its protein product is CASRDRGQDNEQFF.

The rearrangement joins TRBV7-3 to TRBJ2-1; D perhaps matches TRBD2 (6 bases). Deletions cut 1 base from V and 6 bases from J, with 13 bases between. This CDR3 is 15 amino acids long. Per germline, CDR1 SGHTA and CDR2 FQGTGA. CDR3 coding DNA: TGTGCCAGCAGCTTAAGTGGCGGGGTGACCAATGAGCAGTTCTTC. Amino acids: CASSLSGGVTNEQFF.

The genes are TRBV5-1 and TRBJ2-1; 7 positions agree with TRBD2. The CDR3 consists of 15 residues. The V segment lost 0 bases and the J segment 8 bases; nucleotides outside the gene matches: 8. Germline-derived CDR1 and CDR2 are SGHRS and YFSETQ. The CDR3 region is CASSLVGGRGDEQFF. The DNA of the CDR3 is TGCGCCAGCAGCTTGGTGGGTGGGAGGGGCGATGAGCAGTTCTTC.

The V gene is TRBV6-5, the J gene TRBJ2-1; 11 nucleotides agree with TRBD1. Germline CDR1 reads MNHEY; CDR2 reads SVGAGI. Trimming cost V 4 bases and J 8 bases; bases outside gene matches: 10. The CDR3 length is 16 residues. CDR3 nucleotide sequence: TGTGCCAGCAGTTGGACCGGGACAGGGGGTAGAGATGAGCAGTTCTTC. This sequence encodes CASSWTGTGGRDEQFF.

V and J are TRBV12-3 or TRBV12-4 and TRBJ2-1; TRBD1 matches 10 bases. This CDR3 region has 15 residues. Germline trimming cut 5 bases from V and 5 bases from J; bases unmatched to any gene: 6. This CDR3 is CASSPDRGHNNEQFF. Written as DNA, the CDR3 is TGTGCCAGCAGTCCTGACAGGGGGCACAACAATGAGCAGTTCTTC.

The chain recombines TRBV28 with TRBJ1-2, with D unclear. Germline V lookup: CDR1 MDHEN, CDR2 SYDVKM. The V end lost 6 bases, the J end lost 8 bases, and 13 bases lay between the germline ends. The CDR3 runs to 12 residues. CDR3 protein: CASSLLEGGYTF. DNA for the CDR3: TGTGCCAGCAGCCTTCTCGAGGGAGGCTACACCTTC.

The chain couples TRBV2 to TRBJ1-5; D gene unclear. Trimming pared 7 bases from V and 4 bases from J, leaving 8 bases between. The CDR3 contains 12 residues. CDR1 is SNHLY, CDR2 FYNNEI, per germline. The chain's CDR3 is CASNTQNQPQHF. CDR3 sequence (DNA): TGTGCCAGCAATACTCAGAATCAGCCCCAGCATTTT.

The chain recombines TRBV7-3 with TRBJ2-2; D unclear. Trimming removed 3 bases at V and 1 base at J, with 9 bases between. The CDR3 has 15 amino acids. CDR1 and CDR2 (germline): SGHTA, FQGTGA. The chain's CDR3 is CASSFFGQNTGELFF. CDR3 DNA sequence: TGTGCCAGCAGCTTTTTCGGGCAGAACACCGGGGAGCTGTTTTTT.